This passage covers 13 T cell receptor beta chains from one sample sequenced in a study of T cells in Graves' hyperthyroidism and ophthalmopathy. Researchers took RNA transcripts and amplified the TCR beta CDR3 regions from them. The study used the HTBI primer set for a first-round RT-PCR of the TCR CDR3. MiXCR, run by TCRdb on the multiplex PCR reads, gives a single entry per CDR3 protein. The sample carries about 460,000 distinct CDR3 sequences, roughly 22% recorded once. Sequenced input: blood. These TCRs come from a woman aged 70 to 79 with Graves' ophthalmopathy.

The table lists this clonotype with many counts. The V and J genes are TRBV2 and TRBJ1-2, with D tentatively TRBD1 (5 bases). This CDR3 has 13 amino acids. Germline V CDR1 and CDR2: SNHLY, FYNNEI. V lost 3 bases, J lost 6 bases, and 11 bases lay in between. CDR3 sequence reads: CASSDPLGDGYTF. The CDR3 nucleotides are TGTGCCAGCAGTGATCCCTTGGGGGATGGCTACACCTTC.

J is TRBJ2-1 and V is TRBV12-3 or TRBV12-4; TRBD1 aligns across 10 bases. The CDR3 extends over 14 amino acids. The V gene end was trimmed by 6 bases and the J gene end by 15 bases; junction bases not matched to a gene: 14. CDR3 protein: CASSSTGGYDSGFF. The CDR3 DNA follows: TGTGCCAGCAGCTCGACAGGGGGCTATGATTCGGGGTTCTTC.

This clonotype has only a few counts. This chain uses TRBV20-1 with TRBJ2-1; possibly TRBD2 for D (6 bases). V was clipped by 3 bases and J by 5 bases, with 11 bases between them. Germline-derived CDR1 and CDR2 are DFQATT and SNEGSKA (reference sequence). The CDR3 extends over 13 amino acids. Here the CDR3 reads CSASERADNEQFF. The CDR3 region has the DNA TGCAGTGCTAGTGAGCGGGCAGACAATGAGCAGTTCTTC.

In this sample, this clonotype turned up a few times. The chain joins TRBV7-6 to TRBJ2-1; D is possibly TRBD1 (6 bases). The CDR3 is 13 residues long. The V gene's germline CDR1 is SGHVS and CDR2 FNYEAQ. V gave up 5 bases and J gave up 8 bases, with 13 bases separating them. CDR3 coding DNA: TGTGCCAGCAGCGAACAGGGTTGGGATGAGCAGTTCTTC. Protein product: CASSEQGWDEQFF.

This clonotype was detected a few times. The chain employs TRBV15 and TRBJ1-2, with D possibly TRBD1 on 5 matching bases. V gave up 3 bases and J gave up 1 base, with 18 bases separating them. Germline V gene sequence: CDR1 LNHNV, CDR2 YYDKDF (reference sequence). The CDR3 extends over 17 amino acids. CDR3 coding DNA: TGTGCCACCAGCAGGAGACAGAGTCTCCCAATTAACTATGGCTACACCTTC. Translation gives CATSRRQSLPINYGYTF.

V is TRBV2 and J is TRBJ2-5, with 7 bases matching TRBD2. The CDR3 has 14 residues. Looked up from germline, CDR1 is SNHLY and CDR2 is FYNNEI. J was trimmed by 2 bases and V by 8 bases; bases with no gene match: 8. CDR3 in DNA: TGTGCCAGCTCACGGGGGGACTTACAAGAGACCCAGTACTTC. Its translation: CASSRGDLQETQYF.

This clonotype has only a few counts. The chain is built from TRBV10-3 and TRBJ2-1; D may match TRBD1 or TRBD2 (6 bases each). Trimming took off 6 bases at V and 5 bases at J, with 14 bases between the two ends. Germline V gene lookup returns CDR1 ENHRY and CDR2 SYGVKD. The CDR3 sequence is 14 residues long. CDR3 sequence (DNA): TGTGCCATCAGGGGGGGCTTTGGCGACAATGAGCAGTTCTTC. The encoded protein is CAIRGGFGDNEQFF.

This clonotype was observed at least ten times. V and J are TRBV28 and TRBJ2-1; weak D call: TRBD2 (6 bases). The CDR3 is made up of 18 amino acids. Per germline, CDR1 MDHEN and CDR2 SYDVKM. V was trimmed by 8 bases and J by 3 bases, leaving 26 bases between them. The CDR3 protein is CASADITTVGRNYNEQFF. Here the CDR3 DNA reads TGTGCCAGCGCGGACATAACTACCGTCGGGAGAAACTACAATGAGCAGTTCTTC.

This clonotype was observed at least ten times. This sequence joins TRBV12-3 or TRBV12-4 and TRBJ2-1, with D possibly matching TRBD1 (6 bases). V lost 4 bases, J lost 4 bases, and 8 bases lay in between. The CDR3 has 13 amino acids. The CDR3 here is CASSWGQYNEQFF. The CDR3 nucleotides read TGTGCCAGCAGTTGGGGGCAGTACAATGAGCAGTTCTTC.

Many counts were recorded for this clonotype. V is TRBV7-2 and J is TRBJ1-2, with D uncertain. With 5 bases removed from V and 7 bases from J, the gap between germline ends came to 14 bases. The CDR3 consists of 13 residues. Germline-derived CDR1 and CDR2 are SGHTA and FQGNSA. The CDR3 DNA reads as TGTGCCAGCAGCCTGGGAGGGCTCGCTGGCTACACCTTC. Its translation is CASSLGGLAGYTF.

This clonotype turned up a few times. For the CDR3, the DNA is TGCGCCAGCAGCTTGGCCGGCGGGGACGGTCCCTACGAGCAGTACTTC. Translating it yields CASSLAGGDGPYEQYF. V usage is TRBV5-1 and J usage is TRBJ2-7, with TRBD2 as a possible D gene (6 bases). This CDR3 comprises 16 residues. Deletions cut 0 bases from V and 2 bases from J, with 15 bases between. CDR1 is SGHRS, CDR2 YFSETQ, per germline. Together with reference TRBV5-1 and TRBJ2-7, the CDR3 gives the full variable domain: KAGVTQTPRYLIKTRGQQVTLSCSPISGHRSVSWYQQTPGQGLQFLFEYFSETQRNKGNFPGRFSGRQFSNSRSEMNVSTLELGDSALYLCASSLAGGDGPYEQYFGPGTRLTVT.

The chain couples TRBV28 to TRBJ1-3; D is undetermined. The V and J ends lost 7 bases and 3 bases respectively, with 16 bases between them. The CDR3 consists of 15 residues. Per germline, CDR1 MDHEN and CDR2 SYDVKM. Here the CDR3 DNA reads TGTGCCAGCATTAGCCCTCTCGCGGTTGGAAACACCATATATTTT. Translating gives CASISPLAVGNTIYF.

This chain joins TRBV27 and TRBJ2-2; TRBD2 is a possible D gene (6 bases). V was shortened by 5 bases and J by 1 base, with 14 bases between the two germline ends. The germline gives CDR1 MNHEY, CDR2 SMNVEV (reference sequence). CDR3 size: 16 residues. This CDR3 is CASSHTGTENTGELFF. The CDR3 DNA is TGTGCCAGCAGTCACACCGGGACTGAGAACACCGGGGAGCTGTTTTTT.